The sequence of this TCR beta chain was determined in a study of T cell responses to AZD1222 COVID-19 vaccine. Study observations and caveats: Clonal diversity may have been underestimated, and the donors were mostly white British, with more females than males. It was only a handful of AZD1222 recipients who were seropositive at baseline.

V lost 4 bases, J lost 7 bases, and 3 bases stayed unmatched. Germline V lookup: CDR1 KGHSH, CDR2 LQKENI. The CDR3 runs to 13 residues. With regard to this clone: The target antigen is unknown.

Assay: immunoSEQ multiplex PCR; the TCRdb copy retains only in-frame clones and omits some. This sample has about 110,000 clones, with about four fifths found just once. The TCR comes from an adult in good health. The rearrangement links TRBV18 to TRBJ1-4; the match to TRBD1 covers 7 bases. The sample here was peripheral blood, taken on day 0 of AZD1222 vaccination. In DNA, the CDR3 is TGTGCCAGCTCACTCGGACAGGCTGAAAAACTGTTTTTT. This sequence encodes CASSLGQAEKLFF.